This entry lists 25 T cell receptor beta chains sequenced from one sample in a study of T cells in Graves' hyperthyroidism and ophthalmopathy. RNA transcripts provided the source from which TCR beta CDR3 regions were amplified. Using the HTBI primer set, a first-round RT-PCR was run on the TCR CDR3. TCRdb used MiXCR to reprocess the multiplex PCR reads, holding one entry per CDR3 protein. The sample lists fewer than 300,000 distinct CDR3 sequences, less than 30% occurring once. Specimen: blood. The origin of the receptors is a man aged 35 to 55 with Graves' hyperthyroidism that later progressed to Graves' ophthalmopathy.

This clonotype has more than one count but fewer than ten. CDR3 sequence: CASSPPGGGTEAFF. As DNA, the CDR3 is TGTGCCAGCTCACCCCCCGGGGGGGGGACTGAAGCTTTCTTT. The chain joins TRBV18 to TRBJ1-1, with a possible D match to TRBD1 (5 bases). Trimming took 3 bases from V and 5 from J, leaving 13 bases between them. CDR3 length: 14 residues. Per germline, CDR1 KGHSH and CDR2 LQKENI.

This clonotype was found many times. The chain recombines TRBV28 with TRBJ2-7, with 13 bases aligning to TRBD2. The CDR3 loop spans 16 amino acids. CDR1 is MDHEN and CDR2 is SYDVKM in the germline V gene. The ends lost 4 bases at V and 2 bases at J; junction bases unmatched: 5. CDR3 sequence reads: CASSSPGLAGTYEQYF. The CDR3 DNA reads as TGTGCCAGCAGTTCTCCGGGACTAGCGGGGACCTACGAGCAGTACTTC.

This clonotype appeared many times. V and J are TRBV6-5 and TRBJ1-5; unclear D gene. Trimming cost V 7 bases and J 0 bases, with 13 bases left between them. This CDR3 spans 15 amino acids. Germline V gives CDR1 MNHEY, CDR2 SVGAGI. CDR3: CASTPTGNSNQPQHF. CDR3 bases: TGTGCCAGCACTCCGACGGGAAATAGCAATCAGCCCCAGCATTTT.

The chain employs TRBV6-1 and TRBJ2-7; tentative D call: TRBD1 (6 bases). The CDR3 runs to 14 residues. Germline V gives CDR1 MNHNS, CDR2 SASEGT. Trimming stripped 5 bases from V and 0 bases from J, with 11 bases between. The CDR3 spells CASSRGQNSYEQYF. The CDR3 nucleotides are TGTGCCAGCAGTCGGGGACAAAACTCCTACGAGCAGTACTTC.

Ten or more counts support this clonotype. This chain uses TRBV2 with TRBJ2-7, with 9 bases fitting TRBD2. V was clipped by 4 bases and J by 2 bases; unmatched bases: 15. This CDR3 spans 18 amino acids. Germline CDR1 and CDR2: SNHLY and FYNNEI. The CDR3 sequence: CASSVLGRSGRLTYEQYF. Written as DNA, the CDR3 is TGTGCCAGCAGTGTATTAGGAAGGAGCGGGAGGCTGACCTACGAGCAGTACTTC.

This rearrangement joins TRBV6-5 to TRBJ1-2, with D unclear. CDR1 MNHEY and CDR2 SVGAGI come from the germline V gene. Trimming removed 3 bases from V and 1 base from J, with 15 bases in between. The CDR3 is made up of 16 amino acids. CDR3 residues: CASSYSFGPSNYGYTF. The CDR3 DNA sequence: TGTGCCAGCAGTTATAGCTTCGGACCGAGTAACTATGGCTACACCTTC.

CDR3 region: CASIRGTTYEQYF. In nucleotides, the CDR3 is TGTGCCAGCATTAGGGGGACTACCTACGAGCAGTACTTC. The rearrangement links TRBV2 to TRBJ2-7; a possible D gene is TRBD2 (7 bases). The germline CDR1 and CDR2 sequences are SNHLY and FYNNEI. V was trimmed by 7 bases and J by 2 bases, leaving 12 bases between them. CDR3 length: 13 amino acids.

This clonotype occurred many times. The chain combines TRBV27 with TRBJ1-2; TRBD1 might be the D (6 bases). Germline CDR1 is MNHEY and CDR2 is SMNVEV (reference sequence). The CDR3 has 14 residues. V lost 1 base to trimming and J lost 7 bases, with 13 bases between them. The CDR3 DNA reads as TGTGCCAGCAGTTTATTTCAGGGGAAGTCTGGCTACACCTTC. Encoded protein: CASSLFQGKSGYTF.

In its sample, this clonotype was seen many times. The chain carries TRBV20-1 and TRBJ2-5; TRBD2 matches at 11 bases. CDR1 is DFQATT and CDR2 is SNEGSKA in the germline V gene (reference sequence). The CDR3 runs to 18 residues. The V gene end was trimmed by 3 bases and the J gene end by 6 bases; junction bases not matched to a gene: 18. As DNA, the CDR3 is TGCAGTGCTAGTAGTGGACAGGGCTCCACTAGCGGGAGACAGACCCAGTACTTC. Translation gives CSASSGQGSTSGRQTQYF.

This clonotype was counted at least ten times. The CDR3 sequence: CASSGPGTQPQHF. For the CDR3, the DNA is TGTGCCAGCAGTGGCCCCGGCACTCAGCCCCAGCATTTT. The genes are TRBV6-1 and TRBJ1-5; D unclear. This CDR3 comprises 13 residues. V was cut by 4 bases and J by 6 bases, with 10 bases left in between. Germline CDR1 and CDR2: MNHNS and SASEGT.

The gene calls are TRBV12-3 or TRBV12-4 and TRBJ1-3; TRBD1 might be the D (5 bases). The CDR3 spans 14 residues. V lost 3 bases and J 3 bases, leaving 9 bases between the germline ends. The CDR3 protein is CASSFGADGNTIYF. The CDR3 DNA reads TGTGCCAGCAGTTTCGGGGCCGATGGAAACACCATATATTTT.

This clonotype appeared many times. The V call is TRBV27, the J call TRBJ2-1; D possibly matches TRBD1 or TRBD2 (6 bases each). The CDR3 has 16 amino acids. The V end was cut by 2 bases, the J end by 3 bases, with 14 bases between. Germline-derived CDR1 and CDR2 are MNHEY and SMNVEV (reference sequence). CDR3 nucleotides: TGTGCCAGCAGTTTACGGGGGCGGGAAGGCTACAATGAGCAGTTCTTC. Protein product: CASSLRGREGYNEQFF.

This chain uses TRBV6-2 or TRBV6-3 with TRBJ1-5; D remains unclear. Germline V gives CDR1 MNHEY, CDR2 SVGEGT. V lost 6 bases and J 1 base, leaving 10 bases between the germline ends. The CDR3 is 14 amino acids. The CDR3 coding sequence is TGTGCCAGCAGGGGGTCCCTGAGCAATCAGCCCCAGCATTTT. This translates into CASRGSLSNQPQHF.

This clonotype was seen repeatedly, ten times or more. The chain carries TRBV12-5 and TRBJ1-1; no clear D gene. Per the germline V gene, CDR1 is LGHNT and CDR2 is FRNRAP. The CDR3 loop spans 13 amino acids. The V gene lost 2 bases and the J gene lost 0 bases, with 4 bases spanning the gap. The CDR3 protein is CASGLTVNTEAFF. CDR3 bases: TGTGCTAGTGGTTTGACGGTGAACACTGAAGCTTTCTTT.

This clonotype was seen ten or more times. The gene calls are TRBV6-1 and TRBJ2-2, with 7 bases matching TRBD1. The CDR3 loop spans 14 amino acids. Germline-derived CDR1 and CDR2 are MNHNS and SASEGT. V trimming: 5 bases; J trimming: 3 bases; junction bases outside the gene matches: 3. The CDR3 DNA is TGTGCCAGCAGTCCCGACAGGGACACCGGGGAGCTGTTTTTT. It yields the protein CASSPDRDTGELFF.

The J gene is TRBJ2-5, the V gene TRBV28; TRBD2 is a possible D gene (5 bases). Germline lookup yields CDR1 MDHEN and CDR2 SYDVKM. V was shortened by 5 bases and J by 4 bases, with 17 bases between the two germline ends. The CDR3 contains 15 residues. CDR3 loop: CASSDLEGTRETQYF. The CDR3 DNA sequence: TGTGCCAGCAGTGACCTTGAGGGAACCCGAGAGACCCAGTACTTC.

The CDR3 protein is CASAADYGYTF. In nucleotides, the CDR3 is TGTGCCAGCGCAGCGGACTATGGCTACACCTTC. This chain joins TRBV6-2 or TRBV6-3 and TRBJ1-2; D is unclear. The germline V gene has CDR1 MNHEY and CDR2 SVGEGT. V lost 8 bases and J lost 3, with 7 bases in between. This CDR3 has 11 amino acids.

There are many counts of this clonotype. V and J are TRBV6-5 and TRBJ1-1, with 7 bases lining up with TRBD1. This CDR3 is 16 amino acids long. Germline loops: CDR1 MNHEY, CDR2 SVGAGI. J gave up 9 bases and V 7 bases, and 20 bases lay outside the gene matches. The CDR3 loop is CASKGPRIGTDFKAFF. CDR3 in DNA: TGTGCCAGCAAAGGCCCTCGGATCGGGACAGACTTCAAAGCTTTCTTT.

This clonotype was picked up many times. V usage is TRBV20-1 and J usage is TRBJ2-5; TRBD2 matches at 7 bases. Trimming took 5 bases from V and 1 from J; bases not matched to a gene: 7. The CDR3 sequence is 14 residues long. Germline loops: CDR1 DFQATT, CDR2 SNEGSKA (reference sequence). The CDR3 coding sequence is TGCAGTGCTGGTTTAGCGGGCTCCCAAGAGACCCAGTACTTC. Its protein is CSAGLAGSQETQYF.

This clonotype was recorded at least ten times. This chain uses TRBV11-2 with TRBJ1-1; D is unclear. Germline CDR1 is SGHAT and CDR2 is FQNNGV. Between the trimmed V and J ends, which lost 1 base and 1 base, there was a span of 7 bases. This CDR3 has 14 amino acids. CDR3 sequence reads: CASSLVPKNTEAFF. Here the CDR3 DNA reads TGTGCCAGCAGCTTAGTCCCCAAGAACACTGAAGCTTTCTTT.

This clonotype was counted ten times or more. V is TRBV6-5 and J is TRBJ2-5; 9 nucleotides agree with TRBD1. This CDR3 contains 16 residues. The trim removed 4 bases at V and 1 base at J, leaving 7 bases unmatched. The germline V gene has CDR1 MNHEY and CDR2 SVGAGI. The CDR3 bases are TGTGCCAGCAGTTTCTCATCGACAGGGGGCCAAGAGACCCAGTACTTC. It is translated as CASSFSSTGGQETQYF.

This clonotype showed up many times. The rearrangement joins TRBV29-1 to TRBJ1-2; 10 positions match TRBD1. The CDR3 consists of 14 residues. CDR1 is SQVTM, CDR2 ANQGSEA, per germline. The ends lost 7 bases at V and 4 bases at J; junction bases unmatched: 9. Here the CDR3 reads CSAATGGFLYGYTF. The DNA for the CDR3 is TGCAGCGCAGCGACAGGGGGCTTCCTCTATGGCTACACCTTC. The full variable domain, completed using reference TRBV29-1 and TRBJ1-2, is SAVISQKPSRDICQRGTSLTIQCQVDSQVTMMFWYRQQPGQSLTLIATANQGSEATYESGFVIDKFPISRPNLTFSTLTVSNMSPEDSSIYLCSAATGGFLYGYTFGSGTRLTVV.

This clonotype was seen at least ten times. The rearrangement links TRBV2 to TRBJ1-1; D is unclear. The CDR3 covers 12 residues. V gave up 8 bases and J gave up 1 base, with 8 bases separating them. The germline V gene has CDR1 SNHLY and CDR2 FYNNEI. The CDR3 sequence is CASWRQNTEAFF. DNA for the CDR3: TGTGCCAGCTGGAGACAGAACACTGAAGCTTTCTTT. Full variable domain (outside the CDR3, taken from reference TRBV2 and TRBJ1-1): EPEVTQTPSHQVTQMGQEVILRCVPISNHLYFYWYRQILGQKVEFLVSFYNNEISEKSEIFDDQFSVERPDGSNFTLKIRSTKLEDSAMYFCASWRQNTEAFFGQGTRLTVV.

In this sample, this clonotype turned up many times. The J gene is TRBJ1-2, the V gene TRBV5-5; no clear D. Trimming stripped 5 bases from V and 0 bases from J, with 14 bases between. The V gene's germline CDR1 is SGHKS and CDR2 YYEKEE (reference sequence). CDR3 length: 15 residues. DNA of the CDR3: TGTGCCAGCAGACCCGCGGGGATAGCTAACTATGGCTACACCTTC. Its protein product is CASRPAGIANYGYTF.

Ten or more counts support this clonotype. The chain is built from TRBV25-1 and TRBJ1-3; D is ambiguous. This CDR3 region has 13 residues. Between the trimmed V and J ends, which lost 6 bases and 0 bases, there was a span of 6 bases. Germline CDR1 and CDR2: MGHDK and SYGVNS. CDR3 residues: CASRPASGNTIYF. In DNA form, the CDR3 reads TGTGCCAGCAGGCCAGCCTCTGGAAACACCATATATTTT.